The 24 T cell receptor beta chains listed next were all sequenced from one sample in a study of response to subunit inactivated influenza vaccine. Via MiXCR, TCRdb re-called the RT-PCR reads, giving one row per CDR3 protein. The sample yields 600,000 to 850,000 distinct CDR3 sequences, 12% to 15% seen once. This specimen consisted of PBMCs from blood, obtained 14 to 15 days before vaccination. These receptor sequences come from a man in his forties or fifties who received an inactivated influenza vaccine.

This clonotype has only a few counts. The chain couples TRBV28 to TRBJ2-7, with 7 positions matching TRBD1. The trim removed 2 bases at V and 2 bases at J, leaving 9 bases unmatched. In germline, CDR1 is MDHEN, CDR2 SYDVKM. CDR3 length: 16 amino acids. The CDR3, as DNA: TGTGCCAGCAGTTTAACCCTGAGACAGGGAACCTACGAGCAGTACTTC. Translated: CASSLTLRQGTYEQYF. Using reference TRBV28 and TRBJ2-7 for the parts outside the CDR3, the full variable domain is DVKVTQSSRYLVKRTGEKVFLECVQDMDHENMFWYRQDPGLGLRLIYFSYDVKMKEKGDIPEGYSVSREKKERFSLILESASTNQTSMYLCASSLTLRQGTYEQYFGPGTRLTVT.

Ten or more counts support this clonotype. The chain uses TRBV10-3 and TRBJ2-3; weak D call: TRBD1 (8 bases). The CDR3 runs 13 residues. Germline V gene data show CDR1 as ENHRY and CDR2 as SYGVKD. Trimming removed 11 bases from V and 2 bases from J, with 14 bases in between. The CDR3 reads CAAQGGDTDTQYF. CDR3 nucleotides: TGTGCCGCACAGGGGGGGGACACAGATACGCAGTATTTT.

This clonotype was seen more than once but under ten times. The rearrangement links TRBV7-2 to TRBJ1-1, with a possible D match to TRBD1 (5 bases). This CDR3 is 12 amino acids long. The V end lost 1 base, the J end lost 8 bases, and 8 bases lay between the germline ends. Germline CDR1 reads SGHTA; CDR2 reads FQGNSA. The CDR3 DNA reads TGTGCCAGCAGCTTAGATGAGGGGGAAGCTTTCTTT. Protein: CASSLDEGEAFF.

This clonotype was observed a handful of times. The V gene is TRBV4-3, the J gene TRBJ1-2, with a weak D call TRBD1 (6 bases). Per the germline V gene, CDR1 is LGHNA and CDR2 is YSLEER. The ends were cut back, 7 bases at V and 6 bases at J, with 21 bases in the middle. The CDR3 has 15 amino acids. CDR3 DNA sequence: TGCGCCAGCACTATCTCCCATGGGGGCTTGGATGGCTACACCTTC. Protein sequence: CASTISHGGLDGYTF.

There are a few counts of this clonotype. The rearrangement links TRBV20-1 to TRBJ2-2, with TRBD2 matching 9 bases. The CDR3 runs 15 residues. Germline V CDR1 and CDR2: DFQATT, SNEGSKA (reference sequence). J lost 8 bases, V lost 4 bases, and 11 bases had no gene match. The CDR3 spells CSATLGLARRGELFF. The CDR3 DNA reads as TGCAGTGCTACGCTGGGACTAGCCCGACGAGGGGAGCTGTTTTTT.

At least ten counts were recorded for this clonotype. The chain links TRBV29-1 to TRBJ2-7, with 9 nucleotides matching TRBD2. The V segment lost 5 bases and the J segment 3 bases; nucleotides outside the gene matches: 8. The CDR3 has 14 residues. Germline lookup yields CDR1 SQVTM and CDR2 ANQGSEA. CDR3 in DNA: TGCAGCGTTAATGGGCGGGAGGGCCACTACGAGCAGTACTTC. This sequence encodes CSVNGREGHYEQYF.

There are a few counts of this clonotype. The chain recombines TRBV27 with TRBJ1-3; no definite D call. V was pared by 2 bases and J by 1 base, with 21 bases between. Germline CDR1 and CDR2: MNHEY and SMNVEV (reference sequence). There are 19 residues in the CDR3. CDR3 in DNA: TGTGCCAGCAGTTTAAAAAGCCGAGACGGGAGGGTATCTGGAAACACCATATATTTT. Encoded protein: CASSLKSRDGRVSGNTIYF.

There are a few counts of this clonotype. In nucleotides, the CDR3 is TGTGCCAGCAGCTTGGCCCCAAACAGCGGGACGGGCTACGAGCAGTACTTC. This gives the protein CASSLAPNSGTGYEQYF. The chain employs TRBV5-5 and TRBJ2-7; 7 bases align to TRBD2. V shed 0 bases and J 3 bases; nucleotides not matched to a gene: 12. The CDR3 spans 17 residues. From germline, CDR1 is SGHKS and CDR2 YYEKEE (reference sequence).

The gene calls are TRBV4-2 and TRBJ2-7, with D tentatively TRBD2 (5 bases). In germline, CDR1 is LGHNA, CDR2 YNFKEQ. This CDR3 contains 14 residues. Trimming pared 0 bases from V and 9 bases from J, leaving 15 bases between. DNA for the CDR3: TGTGCCAGCAGCCAAGATTTGGCCGGAGGAGGGCAGTACTTC. It codes for CASSQDLAGGGQYF.

This clonotype has a handful of counts. This chain uses TRBV4-2 with TRBJ2-7; TRBD2 agrees at 12 bases. Germline CDR1 is LGHNA and CDR2 is YNFKEQ. The CDR3 has 15 amino acids. Germline trimming cut 0 bases from V and 12 bases from J; bases unmatched to any gene: 9. The CDR3 DNA follows: TGTGCCAGCAGCCAAGAGGGGGCTAGCGGGAGGGCGAGGTACTTC. This encodes CASSQEGASGRARYF.

This chain uses TRBV5-1 with TRBJ2-2; TRBD2 might be the D (8 bases). V gave up 3 bases and J gave up 6 bases, with 15 bases separating them. The CDR3 sequence is 15 residues long. CDR1 is SGHRS, CDR2 YFSETQ, per germline. CDR3 region: CASSSGGGASGELFF. CDR3 in DNA: TGCGCCAGCAGCTCGGGAGGGGGCGCGTCCGGGGAGCTGTTTTTT.

V is TRBV20-1 and J is TRBJ2-7; D uncertain. The V gene lost 0 bases and the J gene lost 11 bases, with 14 bases spanning the gap. This CDR3 spans 12 amino acids. Germline CDR1 is DFQATT and CDR2 is SNEGSKA (reference sequence). This chain's CDR3 is CSARDRVPPEYF. CDR3 nucleotides: TGCAGTGCTAGAGATAGGGTACCCCCGGAGTACTTC.

The rearrangement joins TRBV12-3 or TRBV12-4 to TRBJ1-2; maybe TRBD1 (6 bases). The CDR3 runs 13 residues. V shed 7 bases and J shed 5 bases, with 14 bases lying between them. This chain's CDR3 is CASKTDSRYGYTF. The CDR3, as DNA: TGTGCCAGCAAAACGGACAGCCGTTATGGCTACACCTTC.

Many counts were recorded for this clonotype. The rearrangement uses TRBV6-5 and TRBJ1-4; TRBD1 might be the D (5 bases). Trimming took 2 bases from V and 7 from J, leaving 11 bases between them. The germline V gene encodes CDR1 MNHEY and CDR2 SVGAGI. The CDR3 has 14 amino acids. CDR3 sequence: CASSYVLGGEKLFF. As DNA, the CDR3 is TGTGCCAGCAGTTACGTCCTCGGGGGTGAAAAACTGTTTTTT.

This clonotype has more than one count but fewer than ten. The chain is built from TRBV5-1 and TRBJ2-3; 9 bases match TRBD2. The V segment lost 0 bases and the J segment 2 bases; nucleotides outside the gene matches: 10. Germline values: CDR1 SGHRS, CDR2 YFSETQ. The CDR3 has 18 amino acids. CDR3 nucleotides: TGCGCCAGCAGCTTGGTGTCTAGCGGGGCGATCACCACAGATACGCAGTATTTT. As protein: CASSLVSSGAITTDTQYF.

V usage is TRBV27 and J usage is TRBJ1-1; no clear D. This CDR3 region has 14 residues. Per germline, CDR1 MNHEY and CDR2 SMNVEV (reference sequence). Trimming took off 3 bases at V and 1 base at J, with 9 bases between the two ends. The CDR3 DNA reads TGTGCCAGCAGTTTTATAAATGCGAACACTGAAGCTTTCTTT. Translated: CASSFINANTEAFF.

The V and J genes are TRBV6-5 and TRBJ1-1, with D possibly being TRBD1 (5 bases). The CDR3 loop spans 15 amino acids. V dropped 2 bases and J dropped 3 bases, with 13 bases sitting between them. Germline assignment: CDR1 MNHEY and CDR2 SVGAGI. The DNA of the CDR3 is TGTGCCAGCAGTTACGGGCGGGGAGGGGACACTGAAGCTTTCTTT. Its translation is CASSYGRGGDTEAFF.

This clonotype was picked up many times. J is TRBJ1-4 and V is TRBV9; 8 nucleotides agree with TRBD1. The CDR3 covers 16 residues. CDR1 is SGDLS, CDR2 YYNGEE, per germline. V shed 3 bases, J shed 5 bases, and the junction held 9 bases outside the gene matches. The CDR3 loop is CASSAGARGRNEKLFF. Written as DNA, the CDR3 is TGTGCCAGCAGCGCCGGGGCCAGGGGGCGGAATGAAAAACTGTTTTTT.

This clonotype came up a few times. V is TRBV6-2 or TRBV6-3 and J is TRBJ2-4; no definite D call. The V and J ends lost 0 bases and 7 bases respectively, with 7 bases between them. CDR3 length: 13 residues. Germline assignment: CDR1 MNHEY and CDR2 SVGEGT. CDR3 coding DNA: TGTGCCAGCAGTTACTCGGATTCGAACATTCAGTACTTC. Translated: CASSYSDSNIQYF.

This clonotype was detected a few times. The chain couples TRBV19 to TRBJ2-3, with 12 nucleotides matching TRBD2. Trimming cost V 5 bases and J 4 bases; bases outside gene matches: 4. Germline V lookup: CDR1 LNHDA, CDR2 SQIVND (reference sequence). CDR3 length equals 15 residues. The CDR3 coding sequence is TGTGCCAGTAGTGGACTAGCGGGGAGATCAGATACGCAGTATTTT. This encodes CASSGLAGRSDTQYF.

The chain uses TRBV4-3 and TRBJ2-1; TRBD2 matches 9 bases. J was trimmed by 8 bases and V by 1 base; bases with no gene match: 9. The CDR3 length is 16 residues. Germline CDR1 and CDR2: LGHNA and YSLEER. Here the CDR3 reads CASSQAQAGGSYEQFF. The DNA of the CDR3 is TGCGCCAGCAGCCAAGCGCAGGCGGGAGGGTCATATGAGCAGTTCTTC.

To note about this clonotype: A read error is possible here, since a much larger clone lies one base away. This chain joins TRBV18 and TRBJ2-1, with a tentative D call TRBD2 (6 bases). Germline V gene lookup returns CDR1 KGHSH and CDR2 LQKENI. The CDR3 spans 17 residues. CDR3 in amino acids: CASSPKGGEGAYNEQLF. The CDR3, as DNA: TGTGCCAGCTCACCTAAGGGCGGGGAAGGGGCCTACAATGAGCAGCTCTTC.

Notes on this clonotype: The germline gene is not matched at one end of the junction; a read error may be the cause. The J gene is TRBJ2-1, the V gene TRBV7-7; the match to TRBD2 covers 7 bases. Germline V gene data show CDR1 as SSHAT and CDR2 as FNYEAQ (reference sequence). CDR3 length equals 13 residues. Here the CDR3 DNA reads TGTGCTAGCAGCTTTGGGGGGGACAATGAGCAGTTCTTC. The encoded protein is CASSFGGDNEQFF.

There are a few counts of this clonotype. This sequence joins TRBV9 and TRBJ2-3, with 9 positions matching TRBD2. The CDR3 contains 16 residues. V trimming: 0 bases; J trimming: 4 bases; junction bases outside the gene matches: 6. Germline-derived CDR1 and CDR2 are SGDLS and YYNGEE. CDR3 amino acids: CASSVGLAGAPDTQYF. CDR3 coding DNA: TGTGCCAGCAGCGTAGGGTTAGCGGGGGCCCCAGATACGCAGTATTTT. The full variable domain, with the rest looked up from reference TRBV9 and TRBJ2-3, is DSGVTQTPKHLITATGQRVTLRCSPRSGDLSVYWYQQSLDQGLQFLIQYYNGEERAKGNILERFSAQQFPDLHSELNLSSLELGDSALYFCASSVGLAGAPDTQYFGPGTRLTVL.